This T cell receptor beta chain emerged from a study of T cell changes during pregnancy in multiple sclerosis. Per the germline V gene, CDR1 is SGHVS and CDR2 is FNYEAQ. This CDR3 has 14 residues. Trimming removed 5 bases at V and 1 base at J, with 10 bases between. Assay: immunoSEQ multiplex PCR; the TCRdb copy retains only in-frame clones and omits some. This table holds fewer than 85,000 clones, roughly 92% found once. Source: peripheral blood, taken in the third trimester of pregnancy. The TCR comes from a female donor in good health, enrolled as a control in a pregnancy study. The chain employs TRBV7-6 and TRBJ2-3; a weak D match, TRBD1 (5 bases). The CDR3 DNA reads TGTGCCAGCAGCCCTATAGGGGGCACAGATACGCAGTATTTT. It codes for CASSPIGGTDTQYF. The whole variable domain, filled in from reference TRBV7-6 and TRBJ2-3, reads GAGVSQSPRYKVTKRGQDVALRCDPISGHVSLYWYRQALGQGPEFLTYFNYEAQQDKSGLPNDRFSAERPEGSISTLTIQRTEQRDSAMYRCASSPIGGTDTQYFGPGTRLTVL.